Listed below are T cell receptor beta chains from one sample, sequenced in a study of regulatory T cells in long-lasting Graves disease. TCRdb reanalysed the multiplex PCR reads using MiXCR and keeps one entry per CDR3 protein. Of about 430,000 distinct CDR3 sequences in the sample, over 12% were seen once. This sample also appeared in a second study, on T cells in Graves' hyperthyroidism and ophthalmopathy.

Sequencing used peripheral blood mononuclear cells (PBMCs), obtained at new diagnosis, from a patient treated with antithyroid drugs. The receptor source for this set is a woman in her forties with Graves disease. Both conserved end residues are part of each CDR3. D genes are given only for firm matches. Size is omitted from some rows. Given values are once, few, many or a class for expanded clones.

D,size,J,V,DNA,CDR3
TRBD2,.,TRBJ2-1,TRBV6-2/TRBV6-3,TGTGCCAGCAGTCGCCCGACTAGCGGGAGCTCCAATGAGCAGTTCTTC,CASSRPTSGSSNEQFF
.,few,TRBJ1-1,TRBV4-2,TGTGCCAGCAGCTGGGGGACGAACGCTGAAGCTTTCTTT,CASSWGTNAEAFF
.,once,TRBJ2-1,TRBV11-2,TGTGCCAGCAGCCGAATTCGAGGCTCCTACAATGAGCAGTTCTTC,CASSRIRGSYNEQFF
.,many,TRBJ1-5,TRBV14,TGTGCCAGCAGCCAAGGTGCAGGGAATAATCAGCCCCAGCATTTT,CASSQGAGNNQPQHF
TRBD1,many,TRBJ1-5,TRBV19,TGTGCCAGTACTAAGGACAGGGGATTCGGACAGCCCCAGCATTTT,CASTKDRGFGQPQHF
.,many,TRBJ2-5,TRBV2,TGTGCCAGCAGTCCCCGGCAGGGGCCAGAGACCCAGTACTTC,CASSPRQGPETQYF
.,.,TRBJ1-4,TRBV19,TGTGCCAGTAGCCGATTCCGGGACAAAAGTGAAAAACTGTTTTTT,CASSRFRDKSEKLFF
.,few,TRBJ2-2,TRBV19,TGTGCCAGTAGTATAGGGGCGGCCCGCACCGGGGAGCTGTTTTTT,CASSIGAARTGELFF
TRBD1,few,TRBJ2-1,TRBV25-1,TGTGCCAGCAGTGAATCCAGGGGGAACAATGAGCAGTTCTTC,CASSESRGNNEQFF
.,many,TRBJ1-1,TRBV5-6,TGTGCCAGCAGCTTGTTTGGAGGAGCTGAAGCTTTCTTT,CASSLFGGAEAFF
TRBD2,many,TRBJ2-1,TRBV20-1,TGCAGTGCCCCGACGGGAGGACGGGACAATGAGCAGTTCTTC,CSAPTGGRDNEQFF
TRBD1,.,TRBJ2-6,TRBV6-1,TGTGCCAGCAAGGGGGCCAGTGGGGCCAACGTCCTGACTTTC,CASKGASGANVLTF
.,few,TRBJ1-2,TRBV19,TGTGCCAGTAGTATCACTCATGGCTACACCTTC,CASSITHGYTF
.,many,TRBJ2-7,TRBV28,TGTGCCAGCAGTCTCCCAGGAGGCAGCTCCTACGAGCAGTACTTC,CASSLPGGSSYEQYF
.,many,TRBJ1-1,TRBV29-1,TGCAGCGTGGCAGAGACCATGAACACTGAAGCTTTCTTT,CSVAETMNTEAFF
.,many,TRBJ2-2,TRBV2,TGTGCCAGCAGTGTCGAAGGCCAGGGGCAAGGGGAGCTGTTTTTT,CASSVEGQGQGELFF
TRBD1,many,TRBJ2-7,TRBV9,TGTGCCAGCAGCGTGGGACAGGGGGTAGCCTACGAGCAGTACTTC,CASSVGQGVAYEQYF
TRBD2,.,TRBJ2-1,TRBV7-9,TGTGTCAGCAGCCTTCCTCCGGGACTAGCGGGAGTTAATGAGCAGTTCTTC,CVSSLPPGLAGVNEQFF
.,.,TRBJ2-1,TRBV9,TGTGCCAGCAGCGTCGGGGGACAGCTCAATGAGCAGTTCTTC,CASSVGGQLNEQFF
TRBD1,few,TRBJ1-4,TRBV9,TGTGCCAGCAGCTTCCGACAGGGAGAGTATGAAAAACTGTTTTTT,CASSFRQGEYEKLFF
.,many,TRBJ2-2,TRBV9,TGTGCCAGCAGCGTAGGAGAACTCACGACCGGGGAGCTGTTTTTT,CASSVGELTTGELFF
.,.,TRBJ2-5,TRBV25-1,TGTGCCAGCAGTGAATTAGGTCGCGTGGCCCAGTACTTC,CASSELGRVAQYF
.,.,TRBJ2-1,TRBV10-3,TGTGCCATCAGGCTCAGGGAGAGGAATGAGCAGTTCTTC,CAIRLRERNEQFF
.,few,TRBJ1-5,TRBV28,TGTGCCAGCAGTTCCCCCCCCGGACAGATTAGCAATCAGCCCCAGCATTTT,CASSSPPGQISNQPQHF
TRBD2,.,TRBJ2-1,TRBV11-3,TGTGCCAGCAGGCTAGCGGGAGTGGGTTGGGATGAGCAGTTCTTC,CASRLAGVGWDEQFF
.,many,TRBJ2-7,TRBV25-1,TGTGCCAGCAGTCCTCCTAGGAGCTCCGCCTACGAGCAGTACTTC,CASSPPRSSAYEQYF